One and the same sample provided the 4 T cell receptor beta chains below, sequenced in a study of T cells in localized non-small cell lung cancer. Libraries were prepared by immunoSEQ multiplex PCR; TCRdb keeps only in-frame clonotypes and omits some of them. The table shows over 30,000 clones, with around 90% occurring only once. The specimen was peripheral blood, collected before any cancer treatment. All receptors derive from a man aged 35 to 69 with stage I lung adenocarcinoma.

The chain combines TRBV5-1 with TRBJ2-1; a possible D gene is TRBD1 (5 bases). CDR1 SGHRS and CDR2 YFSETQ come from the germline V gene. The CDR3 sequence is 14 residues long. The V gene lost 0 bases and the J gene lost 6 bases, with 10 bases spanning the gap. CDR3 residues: CASSLGGAVNEQFF. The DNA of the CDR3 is TGCGCCAGCAGCTTGGGGGGCGCGGTCAATGAGCAGTTCTTC.

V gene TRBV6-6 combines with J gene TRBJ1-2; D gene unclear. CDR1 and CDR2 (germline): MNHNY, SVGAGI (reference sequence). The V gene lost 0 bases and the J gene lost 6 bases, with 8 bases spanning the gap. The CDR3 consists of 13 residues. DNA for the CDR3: TGTGCCAGCAGTTACTCGATGGGGAATGGCTACACCTTC. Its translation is CASSYSMGNGYTF.

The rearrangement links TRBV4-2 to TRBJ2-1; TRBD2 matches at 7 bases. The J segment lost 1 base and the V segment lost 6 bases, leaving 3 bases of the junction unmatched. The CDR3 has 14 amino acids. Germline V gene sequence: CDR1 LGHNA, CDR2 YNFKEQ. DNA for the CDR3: TGTGCCAGCAGACGGGAGGAGTCCTACAATGAGCAGTTCTTC. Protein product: CASRREESYNEQFF.

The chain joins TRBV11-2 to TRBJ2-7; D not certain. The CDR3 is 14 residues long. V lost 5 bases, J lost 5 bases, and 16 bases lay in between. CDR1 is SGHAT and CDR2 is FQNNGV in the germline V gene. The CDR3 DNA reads TGTGCCAGCAGCCCGCCAGGCCTAGGTGACGAGCAGTACTTC. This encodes CASSPPGLGDEQYF.